A single sample gave rise to the 13 T cell receptor beta chains below, sequenced in a study of cytomegalovirus exposure and HLA in healthy donors. PCR involved 60 Vbeta and 13 Jbeta primers. TCRdb's table, derived via immunoSEQ multiplex PCR, lists solely in-frame clones and lacks some. Of about 150,000 clones in the sample, around four fifths were seen once. What was sequenced was PBMCs. The origin of the receptors is a boy aged 2-9 years in good health and CMV-seronegative.

The V and J genes are TRBV28 and TRBJ1-1; D unclear. V dropped 3 bases and J dropped 3 bases, with 17 bases sitting between them. CDR3 length: 16 amino acids. The germline gives CDR1 MDHEN, CDR2 SYDVKM. DNA for the CDR3: TGTGCCAGCAGTTTGATTCAGGAAGCTATGGACACTGAAGCTTTCTTT. Amino acids: CASSLIQEAMDTEAFF.

This clone has only a few counts. CDR3 coding DNA: TGTGCCAGTACCACCACAGGGGCGAGGAATGGCTACACCTTC. This gives the protein CASTTTGARNGYTF. The chain couples TRBV5-6 to TRBJ1-2, with 7 bases lining up with TRBD1. The junction had 13 bases not matched to a gene; V was cut back by 8 bases and J by 6 bases. Germline CDR1 SGHDT, CDR2 YYEEEE. This CDR3 spans 14 amino acids.

The rearrangement joins TRBV6-5 to TRBJ2-3; TRBD1 matches 8 bases. V was pared by 2 bases and J by 5 bases, with 3 bases of the junction left unmatched. Germline values: CDR1 MNHEY, CDR2 SVGAGI. This CDR3 is 14 amino acids long. The CDR3 loop reads CASSYADRGDTQYF. The CDR3 DNA sequence: TGTGCCAGCAGTTACGCCGACAGGGGAGATACGCAGTATTTT.

The V gene is TRBV6-5, the J gene TRBJ2-7; 8 nucleotides align to TRBD1. This CDR3 contains 14 residues. The V gene end was trimmed by 6 bases and the J gene end by 4 bases; junction bases not matched to a gene: 8. Germline-derived CDR1 and CDR2 are MNHEY and SVGAGI. For the CDR3, the DNA is TGTGCCAGCAGCAAGGACAGGGCAGGTTACGAGCAGTACTTC. The encoded protein is CASSKDRAGYEQYF.

The V and J genes are TRBV11-2 and TRBJ2-4; no clear D gene. Trimming pared 1 base from V and 7 bases from J, leaving 11 bases between. The CDR3 loop spans 14 amino acids. The germline gives CDR1 SGHAT, CDR2 FQNNGV. The CDR3 reads CASSLGGLVNIQYF. Written as DNA, the CDR3 is TGTGCCAGCAGCTTAGGCGGTTTGGTCAACATTCAGTACTTC. The variable domain in full, completed from reference TRBV11-2 and TRBJ2-4, reads EAGVAQSPRYKIIEKRQSVAFWCNPISGHATLYWYQQILGQGPKLLIQFQNNGVVDDSQLPKDRFSAERLKGVDSTLKIQPAKLEDSAVYLCASSLGGLVNIQYFGAGTRLSVL.

This chain links TRBV19 with TRBJ1-5; D not resolved. The CDR3 covers 15 residues. The V gene lost 3 bases and the J gene lost 5 bases, with 14 bases spanning the gap. Per germline, CDR1 LNHDA and CDR2 SQIVND (reference sequence). The chain's CDR3 is CASSIRGPRDQPQHF. The CDR3 DNA is TGTGCCAGTAGTATTCGTGGGCCCAGAGATCAGCCCCAGCATTTT. Looking up the rest from reference TRBV19 and TRBJ1-5 gives the full variable domain: DGGITQSPKYLFRKEGQNVTLSCEQNLNHDAMYWYRQDPGQGLRLIYYSQIVNDFQKGDIAEGYSVSREKKESFPLTVTSAQKNPTAFYLCASSIRGPRDQPQHFGDGTRLSIL.

This sequence joins TRBV7-6 and TRBJ2-2; 7 bases line up with TRBD1. V shed 5 bases and J 7 bases; nucleotides not matched to a gene: 10. The CDR3 has 15 amino acids. Germline CDR1 is SGHVS and CDR2 is FNYEAQ. The CDR3 nucleotides are TGTGCCAGCAGCCAACGACAGGGTCATGGCGGGGAGCTGTTTTTT. It specifies CASSQRQGHGGELFF. Full variable domain (missing parts from reference TRBV7-6 and TRBJ2-2): GAGVSQSPRYKVTKRGQDVALRCDPISGHVSLYWYRQALGQGPEFLTYFNYEAQQDKSGLPNDRFSAERPEGSISTLTIQRTEQRDSAMYRCASSQRQGHGGELFFGEGSRLTVL.

The chain has TRBV29-1 and TRBJ1-2; D is unresolved. The CDR3 loop spans 12 amino acids. V was trimmed by 5 bases and J by 1 base, leaving 8 bases between them. Germline V CDR1 and CDR2: SQVTM, ANQGSEA. CDR3 protein: CSVPRGNYGYTF. In nucleotides, the CDR3 is TGCAGCGTTCCCCGAGGTAACTATGGCTACACCTTC.

The chain has TRBV5-6 and TRBJ1-6; 9 bases are shared with TRBD1. The CDR3 runs 14 residues. Losses at the gene ends were 3 bases for V and 13 bases for J; bases not matched to a gene: 8. Germline assignment: CDR1 SGHDT and CDR2 YYEEEE. The CDR3 protein is CASSSGTGLSPLHF. In nucleotides, the CDR3 is TGTGCCAGCAGCTCAGGGACAGGGCTGAGTCCCCTCCACTTT.

The chain uses TRBV5-1 and TRBJ1-3, with TRBD1 matching over 8 bases. The germline V gene encodes CDR1 SGHRS and CDR2 YFSETQ. This CDR3 comprises 16 residues. Trimming at V came to 0 bases and at J to 8 bases, leaving 10 bases not matched to a gene. The CDR3 is CASSLAPGQVVDTIYF. Here the CDR3 DNA reads TGCGCCAGCAGCTTGGCTCCGGGACAGGTTGTCGACACCATATATTTT.

The rearrangement joins TRBV10-2 to TRBJ2-1; D not resolved. Germline V lookup: CDR1 WSHSY, CDR2 SAAADI. The germline V and J ends were trimmed by 2 bases and 10 bases, with 15 bases remaining between them. The CDR3 runs 14 residues. The CDR3 spells CASSEERLSSEQFF. DNA for the CDR3: TGCGCCAGCAGTGAGGAGCGACTGTCCTCCGAGCAGTTCTTC.

The V call is TRBV6-5, the J call TRBJ2-1, with TRBD2 matching 9 bases. This CDR3 region has 15 residues. Germline V gene data show CDR1 as MNHEY and CDR2 as SVGAGI. V lost 11 bases and J lost 5; bases outside the gene matches: 13. DNA of the CDR3: TGTGCCTCTTCCCGCGCGGGGGGGTCCCACAATGAGCAGTTCTTC. This sequence encodes CASSRAGGSHNEQFF.

This sequence joins TRBV30 and TRBJ2-1; D perhaps matches TRBD2 (6 bases). The V gene lost 0 bases and the J gene lost 0 bases, with 21 bases spanning the gap. The CDR3 contains 19 residues. The V gene's germline CDR1 is GTSNPN and CDR2 SVGIG (reference sequence). The CDR3 sequence: CAWSVIRLDRQFSYNEQFF. As DNA, the CDR3 is TGTGCCTGGAGTGTAATAAGACTAGACCGACAATTCTCCTACAATGAGCAGTTCTTC.